The 30 T cell receptor beta chains listed next were all sequenced from one sample in a study of T-cell memory formation after mild COVID-19. MiXCR was run by TCRdb on the 5' RACE reads, yielding one entry per CDR3 protein. The sample lists approximately 580,000 distinct CDR3 sequences; roughly 22% were seen once. Sequencing input: PBMCs or a T cell subset sorted from them (not recorded which). These receptors all come from an adult woman who had mild COVID-19 (a few samples of this study predate the infection). Cell type and time point are not known.

There are a few counts of this clonotype. The rearrangement links TRBV14 to TRBJ2-2; 7 nucleotides align to TRBD2. CDR3 length: 15 residues. The J segment lost 2 bases and the V segment lost 4 bases, leaving 4 bases of the junction unmatched. Germline V gene sequence: CDR1 SGHDN, CDR2 FVKESK. The CDR3 coding sequence is TGTGCCAGCAGCCGGGGGGGGGACAACACCGGGGAGCTGTTTTTT. This gives the protein CASSRGGDNTGELFF.

This clonotype turned up a few times. The V call is TRBV4-1, the J call TRBJ2-1, with 11 bases that match TRBD1. The junction had 7 bases not matched to a gene; V was cut back by 0 bases and J by 9 bases. The CDR3 totals 16 residues. Germline-derived CDR1 and CDR2 are MGHRA and YSYEKL. As DNA, the CDR3 is TGCGCCAGCAGCCAAGATCCCGGACAGGGGGCGGCTGAGCAGTTCTTC. Translating it yields CASSQDPGQGAAEQFF.

This chain's CDR3 is CSATRGPGDTEAFF. In DNA, the CDR3 is TGCAGCGCCACTCGCGGGCCGGGGGACACTGAAGCTTTCTTT. V is TRBV29-1 and J is TRBJ1-1, with D maybe TRBD1 (5 bases). CDR1 is SQVTM, CDR2 ANQGSEA, per germline. The CDR3 is 14 amino acids. The ends were cut back, 7 bases at V and 3 bases at J, with 18 bases in the middle.

This clonotype was found many times. The J gene is TRBJ2-5, the V gene TRBV11-1; D perhaps matches TRBD2 (5 bases). Trimming removed 0 bases from V and 5 bases from J, with 13 bases in between. Germline CDR1 and CDR2: SGHAT and FQDESV (reference sequence). This CDR3 has 15 residues. The CDR3 loop is CASSLARVLGETQYF. CDR3 coding DNA: TGTGCCAGCAGCTTAGCGCGGGTCCTGGGGGAGACCCAGTACTTC.

The chain uses TRBV6-4 and TRBJ2-1; tentative D call: TRBD2 (6 bases). CDR3 size: 15 residues. V was trimmed by 6 bases and J by 2 bases, leaving 14 bases between them. Germline V gene lookup returns CDR1 MRHNA and CDR2 SNTAGT. The CDR3: CASRGGTGPYNEQFF. The CDR3 nucleotides are TGTGCCAGCAGGGGCGGGACTGGGCCCTACAATGAGCAGTTCTTC.

This clonotype turned up a few times. The rearrangement uses TRBV9 and TRBJ2-1; 9 bases are a match to TRBD2. This CDR3 is built from 16 residues. Trimming removed 0 bases from V and 4 bases from J; junction bases left unmatched: 5. The V gene's germline CDR1 is SGDLS and CDR2 YYNGEE. This CDR3 reads CASSVASSGAYNEQFF. CDR3 sequence (DNA): TGTGCCAGCAGCGTAGCTTCTAGCGGGGCATACAATGAGCAGTTCTTC.

The chain combines TRBV7-6 with TRBJ2-6, with no clear D. The V end was cut by 2 bases, the J end by 11 bases, with 13 bases between. The CDR3 is 14 residues long. Germline loops: CDR1 SGHVS, CDR2 FNYEAQ. The chain's CDR3 is CASSLRARRDVLTF. The CDR3 DNA sequence: TGTGCCAGCAGCTTACGGGCCCGCCGGGACGTCCTGACTTTC.

This clonotype was seen more than once but under ten times. The rearrangement uses TRBV30 and TRBJ2-1; unclear D gene. The ends were cut back, 4 bases at V and 3 bases at J, with 10 bases in the middle. Germline V gene lookup returns CDR1 GTSNPN and CDR2 SVGIG (reference sequence). The CDR3 consists of 13 residues. CDR3 sequence (DNA): TGTGCCTGGACTGAGGCAGGCTACAATGAGCAGTTCTTC. Translation: CAWTEAGYNEQFF.

The rearrangement uses TRBV7-2 and TRBJ1-6; TRBD1 is a possible D gene (5 bases). The V end was cut by 2 bases, the J end by 6 bases, with 8 bases between. The germline V gene has CDR1 SGHTA and CDR2 FQGNSA. The CDR3 loop spans 14 amino acids. In nucleotides, the CDR3 is TGTGCCAGCAGCTTACTCAGGGCTAATTCACCCCTCCACTTT. This encodes CASSLLRANSPLHF.

The chain joins TRBV12-3 or TRBV12-4 to TRBJ1-2; the D gene is possibly TRBD1 (6 bases). The CDR3 length is 14 residues. The V and J ends lost 5 bases and 8 bases respectively, with 18 bases between them. The CDR3 reads CASSRDTRAGGYTF. In DNA, the CDR3 is TGTGCCAGCAGTCGGGACACCCGGGCGGGGGGCTACACCTTC.

The chain combines TRBV6-1 with TRBJ2-7; unclear D gene. V lost 0 bases and J lost 0, with 12 bases in between. Germline-derived CDR1 and CDR2 are MNHNS and SASEGT. The length of the CDR3 is 16 residues. The CDR3 region is CASSEAHEFFSYEQYF. In DNA, the CDR3 is TGTGCCAGCAGTGAAGCGCACGAGTTTTTCTCCTACGAGCAGTACTTC.

This clonotype was detected ten times or more. The chain joins TRBV15 to TRBJ2-3, with 7 bases aligning to TRBD1. Trimming at V came to 1 base and at J to 7 bases, leaving 11 bases not matched to a gene. CDR3 length equals 16 residues. Germline values: CDR1 LNHNV, CDR2 YYDKDF (reference sequence). For the CDR3, the DNA is TGTGCCACCAGCAGAGGACGGGACAGCACTTCCCATACGCAGTATTTT. It yields the protein CATSRGRDSTSHTQYF.

The chain recombines TRBV5-1 with TRBJ2-2; D unclear. The CDR3 has 13 amino acids. The V gene lost 4 bases and the J gene lost 4 bases, with 8 bases spanning the gap. Germline-derived CDR1 and CDR2 are SGHRS and YFSETQ. This chain's CDR3 is CASSQSFTGELFF. In DNA, the CDR3 is TGCGCCAGCAGCCAATCCTTCACCGGGGAGCTGTTTTTT.

This clonotype showed up just a few times. The V call is TRBV7-2, the J call TRBJ2-5; 14 bases agree with TRBD2. This CDR3 is 14 amino acids long. Germline V gene data show CDR1 as SGHTA and CDR2 as FQGNSA. V lost 5 bases, J lost 9 bases, and 5 bases stayed unmatched. The CDR3 DNA reads TGTGCCAGCAGCATGGGACTAGCGGGAGAAGCCCAGTACTTC. Residues: CASSMGLAGEAQYF.

This chain links TRBV5-1 with TRBJ2-7, with D unresolved. The CDR3 spans 15 residues. Germline V gene sequence: CDR1 SGHRS, CDR2 YFSETQ. Trimming took 0 bases from V and 1 from J, leaving 11 bases between them. The CDR3 DNA is TGCGCCAGCAGCTTGGCCAGGCCAGAATCCTACGAGCAGTACTTC. Its translation is CASSLARPESYEQYF.

V and J are TRBV9 and TRBJ2-5; 13 bases agree with TRBD2. Germline loops: CDR1 SGDLS, CDR2 YYNGEE. The CDR3 is made up of 16 amino acids. With V trimmed by 4 bases and J by 6 bases, 9 bases remained unmatched. The CDR3, as DNA: TGTGCCAGCAGCTCAGGACTAGCGGGAGTAGGAAAGACCCAGTACTTC. It is translated as CASSSGLAGVGKTQYF.

This rearrangement joins TRBV15 to TRBJ2-7, with TRBD1 matching 12 bases. V lost 6 bases and J lost 3; bases outside the gene matches: 12. Germline assignment: CDR1 LNHNV and CDR2 YYDKDF (reference sequence). The CDR3 runs 17 residues. CDR3 DNA: TGTGCCACCAGTAAGGGACAGGGGGCGCCGAGGGGCTACGAGCAGTACTTC. Translation gives CATSKGQGAPRGYEQYF.

This clonotype came up a few times. V usage is TRBV7-3 and J usage is TRBJ2-2, with 10 bases identical to TRBD2. The CDR3 has 18 amino acids. Trimming at V came to 1 base and at J to 6 bases, leaving 11 bases not matched to a gene. Germline V gene data show CDR1 as SGHTA and CDR2 as FQGTGA. The DNA for the CDR3 is TGTGCCAGCAGCTTAAGCTTAGCGGGAGGATCCCGTCCCGGGGAGCTGTTTTTT. Translation: CASSLSLAGGSRPGELFF.

This chain uses TRBV5-6 with TRBJ2-7, with 7 bases lining up with TRBD1. The CDR3 contains 15 residues. After removal of 3 bases from V and 1 base from J, the junction contained 7 bases not matched to a gene. The germline gives CDR1 SGHDT, CDR2 YYEEEE. The CDR3 is CASSSQGTDSYEQYF. The CDR3 coding sequence is TGTGCCAGCAGCTCCCAGGGGACAGATTCCTACGAGCAGTACTTC.

The chain is built from TRBV20-1 and TRBJ2-1; TRBD1 is a possible D gene (6 bases). CDR3 length: 17 residues. V gave up 0 bases and J gave up 0 bases, with 15 bases separating them. Per germline, CDR1 DFQATT and CDR2 SNEGSKA (reference sequence). The CDR3 loop reads CSARDGVTGSSYNEQFF. As DNA, the CDR3 is TGCAGTGCTAGAGATGGCGTTACAGGGAGCTCCTACAATGAGCAGTTCTTC.

The chain recombines TRBV7-9 with TRBJ2-1, with D unclear. The CDR3 has 14 residues. CDR1 and CDR2 from the germline V gene are SEHNR and FQNEAQ (reference sequence). Trimming left V 1 base short and J 6 bases short, with 10 bases between. CDR3 residues: CASSLGAIFNEQFF. CDR3 DNA: TGTGCCAGCAGCTTAGGGGCGATTTTCAATGAGCAGTTCTTC.

This chain links TRBV30 with TRBJ1-3; unclear D gene. The CDR3 is made up of 16 amino acids. Trimming pared 0 bases from V and 6 bases from J, leaving 18 bases between. CDR1 and CDR2 from the germline V gene are GTSNPN and SVGIG (reference sequence). The CDR3 reads CAWSVDDGGMTNTIYF. CDR3 DNA sequence: TGTGCCTGGAGTGTAGATGACGGAGGAATGACAAACACCATATATTTT. Together with reference TRBV30 and TRBJ1-3, the CDR3 gives the full variable domain: SQTIHQWPATLVQPVGSPLSLECTVEGTSNPNLYWYRQAAGRGLQLLFYSVGIGQISSEVPQNLSASRPQDRQFILSSKKLLLSDSGFYLCAWSVDDGGMTNTIYFGEGSWLTVV.

The rearrangement links TRBV6-1 to TRBJ2-5, with D possibly being TRBD1 or TRBD2 (5 bases each). The germline V gene has CDR1 MNHNS and CDR2 SASEGT. The CDR3 runs to 13 residues. Between the trimmed V and J ends, which lost 5 bases and 5 bases, there was a span of 12 bases. CDR3 amino acids: CASSRDWGETQYF. The CDR3 nucleotides read TGTGCCAGCAGTCGAGACTGGGGGGAGACCCAGTACTTC.

In DNA, the CDR3 is TGTGCCAGTAGTTTGGGGGAGGGGGGCTACGAGCAGTACTTC. Encoded protein: CASSLGEGGYEQYF. V is TRBV19 and J is TRBJ2-7, with a tentative D call TRBD2 (7 bases). The CDR3 loop spans 14 amino acids. Germline assignment: CDR1 LNHDA and CDR2 SQIVND (reference sequence). V was cut by 5 bases and J by 3 bases, with 14 bases left in between. Combining the CDR3 with reference TRBV19 and TRBJ2-7 gives the whole variable domain DGGITQSPKYLFRKEGQNVTLSCEQNLNHDAMYWYRQDPGQGLRLIYYSQIVNDFQKGDIAEGYSVSREKKESFPLTVTSAQKNPTAFYLCASSLGEGGYEQYFGPGTRLTVT.

This clonotype has at least ten counts. The chain joins TRBV5-1 to TRBJ2-5, with D unclear. There are 14 residues in the CDR3. The germline V gene has CDR1 SGHRS and CDR2 YFSETQ. The V and J ends lost 4 bases and 4 bases respectively, with 14 bases between them. The CDR3 DNA reads as TGCGCCAGCAGCCCTGTCGGCAGCCCAGAGACCCAGTACTTC. It encodes CASSPVGSPETQYF.

The V gene is TRBV2, the J gene TRBJ2-1; 8 positions agree with TRBD1. Germline values: CDR1 SNHLY, CDR2 FYNNEI. The CDR3 extends over 16 amino acids. The junction had 11 bases not matched to a gene; V was cut back by 8 bases and J by 2 bases. The CDR3 is CASRRGLASPYNEQFF. The CDR3 DNA sequence: TGTGCCAGCCGCAGGGGGCTAGCTTCCCCCTACAATGAGCAGTTCTTC.

This clonotype was recorded a few times. The J gene is TRBJ2-1, the V gene TRBV3-1; 10 nucleotides match TRBD2. This CDR3 region has 16 residues. J was trimmed by 2 bases and V by 4 bases; bases with no gene match: 5. Germline V CDR1 and CDR2: LGHDT, YNNKEL (reference sequence). The DNA of the CDR3 is TGTGCCAGCAGCCCTCTCCTAGCGGGAGCCTACAATGAGCAGTTCTTC. It is translated as CASSPLLAGAYNEQFF.

A few counts support this clonotype. The chain employs TRBV4-3 and TRBJ2-1; TRBD2 might be the D (6 bases). Germline V gene sequence: CDR1 LGHNA, CDR2 YSLEER. This CDR3 has 16 amino acids. Trimming took 1 base from V and 4 from J, leaving 14 bases between them. CDR3 in amino acids: CASSQGTSRRYNEQFF. CDR3 sequence (DNA): TGCGCCAGCAGCCAAGGTACTAGCAGACGTTACAATGAGCAGTTCTTC.

The DNA of the CDR3 is TGTGCCAGCAGTCCCGCGGCGGACACAATGAACAGGGATGAGCAGTTCTTC. Translation gives CASSPAADTMNRDEQFF. This chain connects TRBV5-6 to TRBJ2-1; tentatively, D is TRBD1 (6 bases). The V end lost 5 bases, the J end lost 8 bases, and 26 bases lay between the germline ends. The CDR3 covers 17 residues. Germline V gene sequence: CDR1 SGHDT, CDR2 YYEEEE.

The gene calls are TRBV7-6 and TRBJ2-1; 8 bases line up with TRBD2. The germline V gene encodes CDR1 SGHVS and CDR2 FNYEAQ. The length of the CDR3 is 16 residues. J gave up 7 bases and V 8 bases, and 16 bases lay outside the gene matches. CDR3 in DNA: TGTGCCAGCTCACCCGGCCGGGAGGGCGTGATGAATGAGCAGTTCTTC. It is translated as CASSPGREGVMNEQFF.